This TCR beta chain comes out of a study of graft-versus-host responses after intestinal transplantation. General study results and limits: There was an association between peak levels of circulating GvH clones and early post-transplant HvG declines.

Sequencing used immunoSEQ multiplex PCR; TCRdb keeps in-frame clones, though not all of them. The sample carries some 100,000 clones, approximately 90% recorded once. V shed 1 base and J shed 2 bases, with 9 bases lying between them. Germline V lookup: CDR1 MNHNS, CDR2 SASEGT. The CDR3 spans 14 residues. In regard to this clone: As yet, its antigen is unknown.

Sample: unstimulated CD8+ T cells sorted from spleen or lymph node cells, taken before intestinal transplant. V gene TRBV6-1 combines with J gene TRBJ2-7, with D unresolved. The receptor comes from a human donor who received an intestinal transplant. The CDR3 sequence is CASSEVELTYEQYF. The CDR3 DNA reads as TGTGCCAGCAGTGAAGTGGAGCTTACCTACGAGCAGTACTTC.